This T cell receptor (beta chain) is drawn from a study of blood T cell repertoires in COVID-19. At the level of the study: Samples representing acute and convalescent COVID-19 were sourced from the United States, Italy and Spain.

The CDR3 is made up of 14 amino acids. The V and J ends lost 4 bases and 5 bases, in that order; junction bases with no gene match: 5. CDR1 MGHRA and CDR2 YSYEKL come from the germline V gene. The protocol was immunoSEQ multiplex PCR, while the TCRdb copy is restricted to in-frame clones and leaves out a portion. The table includes 150,000 to 200,000 clones, approximately 90% detected once. A single count supports this clone. Adults between about 18 and 89 years of age took part from some 25 US areas. The source is a woman aged 35 to 49 in a cohort exposed to, infected with or recovered from COVID-19 (not recorded which). The sample comprised PBMCs or T cells enriched from blood (not recorded which). The chain uses TRBV4-1 and TRBJ1-2, with TRBD1 identical over 9 bases. CDR3 residues: CASSPDRGRYGYTF. The CDR3 DNA reads as TGCGCCAGCAGCCCAGACAGGGGGAGGTATGGCTACACCTTC.